The 3 T cell receptor beta chains listed next were all sequenced from one sample in a study of early T cells in non-severe SARS-CoV-2 infection. Using its own MiXCR run on the 5' RACE reads, TCRdb lists one record per CDR3 protein. The sample has 25,000 to 30,000 distinct CDR3 sequences; roughly 4.9% are singletons. Sequencing input: whole blood. The receptors shown here come from an adult who was a healthcare worker with PCR-confirmed SARS-CoV-2 infection or an uninfected control (not recorded which).

The sample holds many counts of this clonotype. The rearrangement uses TRBV18 and TRBJ2-7; D is unclear. Germline assignment: CDR1 KGHSH and CDR2 LQKENI. This CDR3 contains 14 residues. V was clipped by 3 bases and J by 2 bases, with 11 bases between them. The chain's CDR3 is CASSPDGIPYEQYF. As DNA, the CDR3 is TGTGCCAGCTCACCGGACGGAATACCCTACGAGCAGTACTTC.

The gene calls are TRBV27 and TRBJ2-7; tentatively, D is TRBD1 (6 bases). CDR1 is MNHEY, CDR2 SMNVEV, per germline (reference sequence). V was trimmed by 9 bases and J by 6 bases, leaving 21 bases between them. The CDR3 contains 14 residues. DNA of the CDR3: TGTGCCAGTCATACAGGGACCACTACTACCGAGCAGTACTTC. Amino acid sequence: CASHTGTTTTEQYF.

This clonotype was observed many times. The chain employs TRBV6-6 and TRBJ2-1; D perhaps matches TRBD2 (6 bases). The CDR3 covers 16 residues. Germline CDR1 reads MNHNY; CDR2 reads SVGAGI (reference sequence). V was clipped by 7 bases and J by 0 bases, with 16 bases between them. The CDR3, as DNA: TGTGCCAGCACCCTACTAGCACAGAGCTCCTACAATGAGCAGTTCTTC. It specifies CASTLLAQSSYNEQFF.